This entry is about one TCR beta chain. Antigen: not known. This sample is part of a study of beta chain features in type 1 diabetes. Study results and limitations: Type 1 diabetes patients had VDJ junctions that carried fewer insertions and more deletions.

CD45RO/CCR7/CD25/CD127/CD95/CD27 sorting isolated CD4+ naive, central memory, regulatory and stem cell-like memory cells. Germline lookup yields CDR1 MDHEN and CDR2 SYDVKM. V shed 7 bases, J shed 8 bases, and the junction held 4 bases outside the gene matches. This CDR3 has 12 residues. Expressed TCRB transcripts were sequenced, since all the RNA that had been isolated was reverse transcribed. Across stem cell-like memory T cell samples, reads averaged around 1 million. Profiled with immunoSEQ multiplex PCR; TCRdb holds only in-frame clones, not every one. The data hold approximately 18,000 clones, with 50% observed a single time.

The chain has TRBV28 and TRBJ2-2; 7 bases agree with TRBD1. Sequencing input: stem cell memory CD4+ T cells from blood. The clonotype comes from a young man in good health. The CDR3 coding sequence is TGTGCCAGCAACGAACAGGGGGGGGAGCTGTTTTTT. Protein sequence: CASNEQGGELFF.